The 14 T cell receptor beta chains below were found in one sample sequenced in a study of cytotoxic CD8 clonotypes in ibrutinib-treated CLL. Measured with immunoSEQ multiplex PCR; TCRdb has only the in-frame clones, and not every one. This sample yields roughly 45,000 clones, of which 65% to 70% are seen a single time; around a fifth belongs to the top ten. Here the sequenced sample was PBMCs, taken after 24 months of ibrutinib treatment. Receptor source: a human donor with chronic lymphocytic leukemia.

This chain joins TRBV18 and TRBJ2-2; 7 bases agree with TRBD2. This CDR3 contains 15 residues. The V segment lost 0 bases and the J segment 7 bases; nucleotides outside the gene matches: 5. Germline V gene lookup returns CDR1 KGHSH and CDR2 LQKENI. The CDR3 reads CASSPPTSRYGELFF. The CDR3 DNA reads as TGTGCCAGCTCACCACCGACTAGCCGTTACGGGGAGCTGTTTTTT.

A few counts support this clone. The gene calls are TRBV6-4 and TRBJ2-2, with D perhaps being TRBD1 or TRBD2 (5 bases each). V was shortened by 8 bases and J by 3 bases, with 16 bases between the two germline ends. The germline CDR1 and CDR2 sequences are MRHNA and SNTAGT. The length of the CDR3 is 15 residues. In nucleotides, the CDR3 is TGTGCCAGCTCTCCCCGACCGGGGCACACCGGGGAGCTGTTTTTT. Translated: CASSPRPGHTGELFF.

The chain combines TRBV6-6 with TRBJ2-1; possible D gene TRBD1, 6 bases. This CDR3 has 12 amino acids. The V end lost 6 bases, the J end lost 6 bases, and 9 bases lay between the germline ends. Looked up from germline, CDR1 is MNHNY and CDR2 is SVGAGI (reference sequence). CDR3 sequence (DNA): TGTGCCAGCAGGTCCAGGGGCAATGAGCAGTTCTTC. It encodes CASRSRGNEQFF.

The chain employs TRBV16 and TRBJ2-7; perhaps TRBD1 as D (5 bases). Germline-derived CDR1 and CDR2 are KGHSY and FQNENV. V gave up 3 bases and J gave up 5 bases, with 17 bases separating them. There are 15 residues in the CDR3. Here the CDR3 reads CASSHHPGYLDEQYF. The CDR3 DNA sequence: TGTGCCAGCAGCCATCATCCAGGGTATTTGGACGAGCAGTACTTC.

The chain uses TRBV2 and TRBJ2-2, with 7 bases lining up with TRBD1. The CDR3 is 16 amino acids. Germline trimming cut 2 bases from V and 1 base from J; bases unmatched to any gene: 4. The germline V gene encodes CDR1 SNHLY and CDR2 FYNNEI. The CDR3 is CASSERTGVNTGELFF. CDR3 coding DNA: TGTGCCAGCAGTGAACGAACAGGGGTGAACACCGGGGAGCTGTTTTTT.

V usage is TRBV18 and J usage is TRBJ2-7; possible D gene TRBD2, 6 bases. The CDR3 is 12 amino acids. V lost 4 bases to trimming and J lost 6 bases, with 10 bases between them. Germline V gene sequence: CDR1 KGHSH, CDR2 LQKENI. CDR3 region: CASSRTGAEQYF. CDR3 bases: TGTGCCAGCTCACGCACGGGAGCCGAGCAGTACTTC.

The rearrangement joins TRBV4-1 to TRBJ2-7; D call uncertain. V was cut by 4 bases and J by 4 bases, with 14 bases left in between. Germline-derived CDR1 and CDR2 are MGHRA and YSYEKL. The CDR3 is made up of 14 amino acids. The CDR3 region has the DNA TGCGCCAGCAGCCCTGCGGACCGCCAGTACGAGCAGTACTTC. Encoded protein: CASSPADRQYEQYF.

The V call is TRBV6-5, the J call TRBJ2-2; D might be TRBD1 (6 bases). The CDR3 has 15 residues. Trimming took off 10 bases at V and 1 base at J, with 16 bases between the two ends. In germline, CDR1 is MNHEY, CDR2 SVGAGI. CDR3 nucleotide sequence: TGTGCCACCCAGTGGATGGACAGGAACACCGGGGAGCTGTTTTTT. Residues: CATQWMDRNTGELFF.

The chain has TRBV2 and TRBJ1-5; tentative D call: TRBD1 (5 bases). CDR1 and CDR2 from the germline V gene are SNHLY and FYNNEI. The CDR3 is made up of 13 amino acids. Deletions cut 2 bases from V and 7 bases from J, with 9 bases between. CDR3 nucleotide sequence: TGTGCCAGCAGTGAACTCAGGGTCCAGCCCCAGCATTTT. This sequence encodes CASSELRVQPQHF.

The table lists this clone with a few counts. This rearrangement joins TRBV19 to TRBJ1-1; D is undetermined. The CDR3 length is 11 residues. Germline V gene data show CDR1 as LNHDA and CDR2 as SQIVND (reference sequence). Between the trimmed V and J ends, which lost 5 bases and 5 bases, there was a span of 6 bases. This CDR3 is CASSSRTEAFF. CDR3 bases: TGTGCCAGTAGTTCTAGAACTGAAGCTTTCTTT.

The CDR3 loop is CASSLGPNEKLFF. Here the CDR3 DNA reads TGTGCCAGCAGCTTAGGGCCTAATGAAAAACTGTTTTTT. The chain uses TRBV7-3 and TRBJ1-4, with D unclear. V lost 2 bases and J lost 3, with 4 bases in between. In germline, CDR1 is SGHTA, CDR2 FQGTGA. The CDR3 has 13 residues.

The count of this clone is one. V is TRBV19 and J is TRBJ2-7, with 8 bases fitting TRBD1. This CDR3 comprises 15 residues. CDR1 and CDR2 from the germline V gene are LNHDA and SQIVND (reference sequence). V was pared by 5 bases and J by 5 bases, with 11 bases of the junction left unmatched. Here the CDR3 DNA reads TGTGCCAGTAGTCAAAGGCTGGACAGGGTGGACGAGCAGTACTTC. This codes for CASSQRLDRVDEQYF.

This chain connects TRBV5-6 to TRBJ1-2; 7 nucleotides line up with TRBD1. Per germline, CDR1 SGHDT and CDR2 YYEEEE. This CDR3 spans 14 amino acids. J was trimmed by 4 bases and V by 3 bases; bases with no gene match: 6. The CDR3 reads CASSSDRETYGYTF. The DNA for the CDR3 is TGTGCCAGCAGCTCTGACAGGGAGACCTATGGCTACACCTTC.

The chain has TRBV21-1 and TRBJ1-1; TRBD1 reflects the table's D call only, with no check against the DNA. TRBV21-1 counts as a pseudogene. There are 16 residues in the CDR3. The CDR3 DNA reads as TGTGCCAGCAGCAACTGGGCTGGACAGAGGAACACTGAAGCTTTCTTT. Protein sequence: CASSNWAGQRNTEAFF.